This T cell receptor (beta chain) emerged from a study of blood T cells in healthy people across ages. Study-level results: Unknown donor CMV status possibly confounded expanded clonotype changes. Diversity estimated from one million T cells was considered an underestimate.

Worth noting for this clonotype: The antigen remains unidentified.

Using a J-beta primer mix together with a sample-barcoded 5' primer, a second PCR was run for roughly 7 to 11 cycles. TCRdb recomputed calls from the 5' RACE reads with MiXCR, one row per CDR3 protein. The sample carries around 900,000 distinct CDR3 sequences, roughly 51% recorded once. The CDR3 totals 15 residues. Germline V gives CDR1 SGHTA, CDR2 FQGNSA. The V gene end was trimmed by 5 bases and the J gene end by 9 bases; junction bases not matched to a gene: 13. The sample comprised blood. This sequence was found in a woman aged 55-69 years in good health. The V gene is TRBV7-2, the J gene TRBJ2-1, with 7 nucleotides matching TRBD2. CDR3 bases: TGTGCCAGCAGCGCCCAGGGCGGGAGTAGGGGTGAGCAGTTCTTC. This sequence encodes CASSAQGGSRGEQFF.